This T cell receptor beta chain was sequenced during a study of CD8 T cells in Susac syndrome (dated by TCRdb to between 2019 and 2020). Regarding the complete study: Whether CD8+ T cell activation and differentiation in Susac syndrome was antigen driven was tested using repertoire sequencing.

V is cut back by 5 bases and J by 0 bases, with 11 bases in the junction unmatched. The germline V gene (reference sequence) gives CDR1 as PRHDT and CDR2 as FYEKMQ. The CDR3 runs 19 residues from the cysteine to the phenylalanine. Just CDR3 DNA is preserved here, 57 bases in frame from base 1. High-throughput TCR beta sequencing profiled peripheral blood CD8+ and CD4+ T cells from healthy donors, Susac syndrome patients and multiple sclerosis patients. Healthy donors were included as age- and sex-matched controls. Bulk CD8+ and CD4+ T cells were purified magnetically by negative isolation, whereas CD8+ TEMRA cells were enriched by FACS. Blood was drawn into EDTA tubes, processed within 24 hours, and PBMCs were isolated by density gradient centrifugation. PBMCs intended for TCR sequencing were frozen in liquid nitrogen and were later thawed in a 37 degrees C water bath. The sorted or isolated CD4+, CD8+ and CD8+ TEMRA cells had a purity of 90% or higher.

RNA was extracted using the RNeasy kit, and about 0.45 to 1 ug of the RNA was reverse transcribed with random hexamers. TCR beta CDR3 regions were amplified with the immunoSEQ multiplex PCR assay covering 54 Vbeta and 13 Jbeta segments. To correct PCR amplification bias, a synthetic template baseline was used for both primer optimization and computational correction. From the authors' description of their analysis: Reads were assigned to V, D and J genes according to IMGT and analyzed in immunoSEQ Analyzer, with only productive sequences retained. To calculate clonality, Shannon entropy was normalized by log2 of the number of productive unique sequences and then subtracted from one. For each patient and control, public and private clones were evaluated within the 100 most prevalent clones. Clones were defined as Susac-specific when absent from the healthy and MS cohorts, from approximately 970 published viral clones and from other ImmuneACCESS disease sequences. The public reads were quality trimmed at Q25 with fastp and then assembled into clones with MiXCR by TCRdb, keeping productive beta chains. Entries that share a CDR3 protein sequence are merged under the most common genes and DNA. What appears here as the V and J calls and clone size reflects TCRdb's work, not the paper's. The sample table records 120,000 or so distinct CDR3 sequences; more than 90% of these occur just once. 0.12% of the sample is in the top ten clones.

Study-wide conclusions, independent of this receptor: The number of individuals in the TCR sequencing and HLA analysis was recognized as being relatively small.

On this clonotype: This receptor's antigen is unknown. Base-call qualities are not available, and no considerably larger clone is one nucleotide away.

The source is a human donor in good health. The rearranged segments are TRBV13 and TRBJ2-3; the central 13 bases match TRBD2. The sample was CD4+ T cells from PBMCs. The DNA sequence is given as TGTGCCAGCAGCATCAGACTAGCGGGAGGCTCAACTAGCACAGATACGCAGTATTTT. This is translated as CASSIRLAGGSTSTDTQYF. With all but the CDR3 taken from the reference TRBV13 and TRBJ2-3 genes, the full variable domain is: AAGVIQSPRHLIKEKRETATLKCYPIPRHDTVYWYQQGPGQDPQFLISFYEKMQSDKGSIPDRFSAQQFSDYHSELNMSSLELGDSALYFCASSIRLAGGSTSTDTQYFGPGTRLTVL.